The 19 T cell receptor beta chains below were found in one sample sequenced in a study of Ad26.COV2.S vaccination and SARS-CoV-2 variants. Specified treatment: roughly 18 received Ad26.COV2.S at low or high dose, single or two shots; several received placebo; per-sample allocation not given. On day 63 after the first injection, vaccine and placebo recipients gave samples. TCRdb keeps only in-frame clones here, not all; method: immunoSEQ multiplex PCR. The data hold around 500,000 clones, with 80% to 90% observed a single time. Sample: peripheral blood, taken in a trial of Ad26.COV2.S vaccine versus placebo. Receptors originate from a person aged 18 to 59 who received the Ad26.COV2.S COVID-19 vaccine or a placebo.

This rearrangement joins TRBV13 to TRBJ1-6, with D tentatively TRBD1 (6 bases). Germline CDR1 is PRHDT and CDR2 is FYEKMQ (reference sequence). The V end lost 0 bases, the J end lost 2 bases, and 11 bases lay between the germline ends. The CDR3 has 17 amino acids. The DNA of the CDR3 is TGTGCCAGCAGCTTAGGACAGGGCAAGGCCTATAATTCACCCCTCCACTTT. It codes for CASSLGQGKAYNSPLHF.

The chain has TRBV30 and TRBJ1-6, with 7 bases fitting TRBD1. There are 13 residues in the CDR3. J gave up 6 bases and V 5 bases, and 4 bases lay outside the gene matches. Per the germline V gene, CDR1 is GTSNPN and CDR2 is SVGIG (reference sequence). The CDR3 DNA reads TGTGCCTGGGCGACAGGGTTTAATTCACCCCTCCACTTT. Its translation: CAWATGFNSPLHF. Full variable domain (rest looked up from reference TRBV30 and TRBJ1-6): SQTIHQWPATLVQPVGSPLSLECTVEGTSNPNLYWYRQAAGRGLQLLFYSVGIGQISSEVPQNLSASRPQDRQFILSSKKLLLSDSGFYLCAWATGFNSPLHFGNGTRLTVT.

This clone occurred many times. The CDR3 loop is CASSYDRQGRNQPQHF. The CDR3 DNA reads as TGTGCCAGCAGTTATGATAGACAGGGACGAAATCAGCCCCAGCATTTT. The J gene is TRBJ1-5, the V gene TRBV6-6; 7 nucleotides align to TRBD1. CDR1 is MNHNY, CDR2 SVGAGI, per germline (reference sequence). The trim removed 3 bases at V and 4 bases at J, leaving 9 bases unmatched. The CDR3 is made up of 16 amino acids.

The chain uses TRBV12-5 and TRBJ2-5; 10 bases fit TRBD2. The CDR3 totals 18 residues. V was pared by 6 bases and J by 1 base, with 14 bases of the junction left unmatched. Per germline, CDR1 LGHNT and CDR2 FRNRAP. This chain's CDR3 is CASGSWLAGVVGQETQYF. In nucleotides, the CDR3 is TGTGCTAGTGGAAGCTGGCTAGCGGGAGTCGTCGGCCAAGAGACCCAGTACTTC.

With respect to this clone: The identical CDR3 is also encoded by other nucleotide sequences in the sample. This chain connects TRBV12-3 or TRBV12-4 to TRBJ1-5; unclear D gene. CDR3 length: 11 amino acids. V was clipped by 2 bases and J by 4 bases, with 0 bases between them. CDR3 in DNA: TGTGCCAGCAGTTTAAATCAGCCCCAGCATTTT. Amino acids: CASSLNQPQHF.

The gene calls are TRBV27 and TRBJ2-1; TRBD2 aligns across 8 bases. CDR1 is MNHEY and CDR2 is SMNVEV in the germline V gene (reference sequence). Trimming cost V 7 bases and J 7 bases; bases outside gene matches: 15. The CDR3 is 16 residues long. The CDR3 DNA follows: TGTGCCAGCACTCGACTGGGAACTAGCGGACGGAATGAGCAGTTCTTC. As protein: CASTRLGTSGRNEQFF.

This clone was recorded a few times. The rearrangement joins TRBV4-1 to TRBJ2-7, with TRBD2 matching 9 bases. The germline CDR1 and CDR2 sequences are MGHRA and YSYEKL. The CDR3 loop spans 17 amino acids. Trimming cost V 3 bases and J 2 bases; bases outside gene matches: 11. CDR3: CASSQRSGGSIPYEQYF. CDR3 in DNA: TGCGCCAGCAGCCAGAGGAGCGGGGGGAGCATTCCCTACGAGCAGTACTTC.

The CDR3 bases are TGTGCCAGCAGCTTAGCGTCCCCAGCCTCGGGGCAGTACTTC. It translates to CASSLASPASGQYF. The rearrangement links TRBV7-8 to TRBJ2-7; D gene uncertain. V was shortened by 0 bases and J by 9 bases, with 15 bases between the two germline ends. CDR3 length equals 14 residues. Germline V lookup: CDR1 SGHVS, CDR2 FQNEAQ.

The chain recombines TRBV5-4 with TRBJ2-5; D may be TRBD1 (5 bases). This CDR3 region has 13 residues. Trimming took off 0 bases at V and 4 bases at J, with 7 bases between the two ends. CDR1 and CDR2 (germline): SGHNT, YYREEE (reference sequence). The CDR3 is CASSLAGLETQYF. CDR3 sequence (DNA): TGTGCCAGCAGCTTGGCAGGGCTAGAGACCCAGTACTTC.

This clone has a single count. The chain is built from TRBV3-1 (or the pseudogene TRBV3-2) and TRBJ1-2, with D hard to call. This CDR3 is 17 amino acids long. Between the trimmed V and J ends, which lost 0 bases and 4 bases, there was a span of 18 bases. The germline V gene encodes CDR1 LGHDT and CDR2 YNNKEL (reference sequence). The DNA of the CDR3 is TGTGCCAGCAGCCAAGAATGGTCCAGGTGGTGTTTCTATGGCTACACCTTC. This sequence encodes CASSQEWSRWCFYGYTF.

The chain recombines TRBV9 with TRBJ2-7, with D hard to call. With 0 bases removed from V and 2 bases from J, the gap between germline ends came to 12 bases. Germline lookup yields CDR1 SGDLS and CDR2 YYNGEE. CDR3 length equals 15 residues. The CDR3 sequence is CASSVGPGLPYEQYF. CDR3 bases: TGTGCCAGCAGCGTAGGTCCGGGTTTGCCCTACGAGCAGTACTTC. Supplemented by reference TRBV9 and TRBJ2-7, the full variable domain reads DSGVTQTPKHLITATGQRVTLRCSPRSGDLSVYWYQQSLDQGLQFLIQYYNGEERAKGNILERFSAQQFPDLHSELNLSSLELGDSALYFCASSVGPGLPYEQYFGPGTRLTVT.

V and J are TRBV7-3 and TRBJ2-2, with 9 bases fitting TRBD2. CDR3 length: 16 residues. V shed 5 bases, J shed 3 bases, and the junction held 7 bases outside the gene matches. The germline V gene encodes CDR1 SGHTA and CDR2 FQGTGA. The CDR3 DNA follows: TGTGCCAGCAGCCTAGGGGCGGGAGGGCACACCGGGGAGCTGTTTTTT. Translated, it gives CASSLGAGGHTGELFF.

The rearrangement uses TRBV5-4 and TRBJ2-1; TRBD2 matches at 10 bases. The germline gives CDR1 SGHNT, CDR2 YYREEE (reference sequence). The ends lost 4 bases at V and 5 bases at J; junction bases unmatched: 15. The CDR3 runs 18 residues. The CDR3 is CASSPPGIAGGRNNEQFF. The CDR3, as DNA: TGTGCCAGCAGCCCCCCTGGAATAGCGGGGGGTAGAAACAATGAGCAGTTCTTC.

The CDR3 loop is CASSYSMGVGELFF. The CDR3 DNA sequence: TGTGCCAGCAGTTACTCGATGGGGGTCGGGGAGCTGTTTTTT. The rearrangement joins TRBV6-5 to TRBJ2-2, with D perhaps given as TRBD1 or TRBD2 (5 bases each). The CDR3 runs 14 residues. Trimming stripped 0 bases from V and 7 bases from J, with 9 bases between. The germline CDR1 and CDR2 sequences are MNHEY and SVGAGI.

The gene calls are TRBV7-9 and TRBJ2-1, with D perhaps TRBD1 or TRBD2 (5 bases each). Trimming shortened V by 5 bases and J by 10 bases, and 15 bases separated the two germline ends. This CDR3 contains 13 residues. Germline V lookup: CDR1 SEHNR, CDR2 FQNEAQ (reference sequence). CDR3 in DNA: TGTGCCAGCAGCGCGAATAGTAGGGACGAGCAGTTCTTC. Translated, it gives CASSANSRDEQFF.

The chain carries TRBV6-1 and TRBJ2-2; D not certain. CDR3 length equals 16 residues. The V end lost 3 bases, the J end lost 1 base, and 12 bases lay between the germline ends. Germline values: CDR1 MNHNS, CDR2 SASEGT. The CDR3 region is CASSDLGLRNTGELFF. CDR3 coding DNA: TGTGCCAGCAGTGACTTGGGTCTCAGGAACACCGGGGAGCTGTTTTTT.

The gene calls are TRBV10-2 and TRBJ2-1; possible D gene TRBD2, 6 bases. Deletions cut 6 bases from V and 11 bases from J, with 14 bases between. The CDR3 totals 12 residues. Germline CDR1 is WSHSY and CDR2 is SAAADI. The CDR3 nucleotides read TGCGCCAGCAGGGTCTCCGGGGGAAAGCAGTTCTTC. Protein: CASRVSGGKQFF.

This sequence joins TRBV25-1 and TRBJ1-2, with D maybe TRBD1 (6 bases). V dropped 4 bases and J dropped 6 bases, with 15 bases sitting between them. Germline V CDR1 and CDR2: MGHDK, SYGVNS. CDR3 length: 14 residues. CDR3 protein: CASSGGSGTHGYTF. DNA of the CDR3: TGTGCCAGCAGTGGAGGCAGCGGGACACATGGCTACACCTTC.

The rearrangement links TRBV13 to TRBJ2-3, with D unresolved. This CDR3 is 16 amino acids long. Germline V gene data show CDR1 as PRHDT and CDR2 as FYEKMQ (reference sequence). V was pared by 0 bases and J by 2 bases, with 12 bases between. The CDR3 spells CASSLGPRGSTDTQYF. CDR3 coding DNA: TGTGCCAGCAGCTTAGGCCCCCGAGGATCCACAGATACGCAGTATTTT.